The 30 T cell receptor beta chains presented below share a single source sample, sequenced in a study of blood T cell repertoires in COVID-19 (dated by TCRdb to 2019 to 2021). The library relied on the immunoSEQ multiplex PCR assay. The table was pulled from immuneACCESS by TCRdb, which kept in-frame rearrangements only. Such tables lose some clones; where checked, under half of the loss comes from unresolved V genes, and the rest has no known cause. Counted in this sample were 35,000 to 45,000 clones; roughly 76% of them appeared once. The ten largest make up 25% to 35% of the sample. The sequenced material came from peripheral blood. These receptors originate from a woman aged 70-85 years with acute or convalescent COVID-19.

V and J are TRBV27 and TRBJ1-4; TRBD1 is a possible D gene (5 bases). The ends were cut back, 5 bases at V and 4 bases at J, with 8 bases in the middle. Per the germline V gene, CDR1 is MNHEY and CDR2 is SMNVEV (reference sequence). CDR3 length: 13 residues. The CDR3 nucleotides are TGTGCCAGCAGTCGGCAGGGTAATGAAAAACTGTTTTTT. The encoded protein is CASSRQGNEKLFF.

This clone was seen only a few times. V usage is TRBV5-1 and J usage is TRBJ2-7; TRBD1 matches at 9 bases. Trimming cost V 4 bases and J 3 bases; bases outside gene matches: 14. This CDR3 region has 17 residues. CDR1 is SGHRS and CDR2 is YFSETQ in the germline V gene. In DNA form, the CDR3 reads TGCGCCAGCAGCCTCTTTGCAGGGACAGGGCAAATCTACGAGCAGTACTTC. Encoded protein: CASSLFAGTGQIYEQYF.

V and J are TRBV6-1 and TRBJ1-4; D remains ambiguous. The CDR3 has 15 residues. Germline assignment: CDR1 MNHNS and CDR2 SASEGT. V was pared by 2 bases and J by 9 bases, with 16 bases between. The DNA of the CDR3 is TGTGCCAGCAGTGAAATGAGGAGCCCAGTGAAAAAACTGTTTTTT. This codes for CASSEMRSPVKKLFF.

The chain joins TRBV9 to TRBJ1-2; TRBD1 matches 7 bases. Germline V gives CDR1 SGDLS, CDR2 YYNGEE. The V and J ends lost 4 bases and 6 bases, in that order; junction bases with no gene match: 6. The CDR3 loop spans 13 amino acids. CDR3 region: CASSPRQGDGYTF. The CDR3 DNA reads TGTGCCAGCAGCCCCCGACAGGGAGATGGCTACACCTTC. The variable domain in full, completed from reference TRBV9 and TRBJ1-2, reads DSGVTQTPKHLITATGQRVTLRCSPRSGDLSVYWYQQSLDQGLQFLIQYYNGEERAKGNILERFSAQQFPDLHSELNLSSLELGDSALYFCASSPRQGDGYTFGSGTRLTVV.

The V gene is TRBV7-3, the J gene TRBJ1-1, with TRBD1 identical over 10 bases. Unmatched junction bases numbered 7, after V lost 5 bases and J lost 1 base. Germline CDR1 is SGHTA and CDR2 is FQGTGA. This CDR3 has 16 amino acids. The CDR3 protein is CASSARQGAGNTEAFF. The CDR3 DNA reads TGTGCCAGCAGCGCCCGACAGGGGGCGGGGAACACTGAAGCTTTCTTT.

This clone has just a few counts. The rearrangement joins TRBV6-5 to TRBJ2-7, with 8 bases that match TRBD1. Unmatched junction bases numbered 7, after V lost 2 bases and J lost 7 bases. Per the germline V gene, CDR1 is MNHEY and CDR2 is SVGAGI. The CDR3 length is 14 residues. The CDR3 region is CASSYGRGRGEQYF. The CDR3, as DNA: TGTGCCAGCAGTTACGGCAGGGGGCGTGGGGAGCAGTACTTC.

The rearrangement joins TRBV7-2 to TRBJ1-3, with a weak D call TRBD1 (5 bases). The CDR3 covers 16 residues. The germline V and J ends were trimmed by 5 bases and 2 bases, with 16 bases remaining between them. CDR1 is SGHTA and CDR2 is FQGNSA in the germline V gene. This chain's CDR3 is CASSPRQGGAGNTIYF. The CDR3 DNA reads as TGTGCCAGCAGCCCCCGCCAGGGAGGTGCTGGAAACACCATATATTTT.

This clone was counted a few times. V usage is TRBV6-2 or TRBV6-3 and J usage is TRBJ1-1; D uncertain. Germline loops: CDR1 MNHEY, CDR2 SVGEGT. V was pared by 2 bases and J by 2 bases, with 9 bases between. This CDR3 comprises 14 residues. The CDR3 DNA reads TGTGCCAGCAGTTACGCGAGGATAAACACTGAAGCTTTCTTT. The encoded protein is CASSYARINTEAFF.

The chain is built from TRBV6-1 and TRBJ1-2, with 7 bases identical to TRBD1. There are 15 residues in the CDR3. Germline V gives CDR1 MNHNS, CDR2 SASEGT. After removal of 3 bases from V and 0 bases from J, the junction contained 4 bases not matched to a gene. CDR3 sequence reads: CASSEDRWSNYGYTF. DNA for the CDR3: TGTGCCAGCAGTGAGGACAGGTGGTCTAACTATGGCTACACCTTC.

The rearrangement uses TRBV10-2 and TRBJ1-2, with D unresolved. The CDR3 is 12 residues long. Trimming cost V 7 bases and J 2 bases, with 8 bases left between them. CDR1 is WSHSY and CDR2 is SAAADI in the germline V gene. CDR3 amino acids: CASMEKNYGYTF. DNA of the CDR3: TGCGCCAGCATGGAGAAGAACTATGGCTACACCTTC.

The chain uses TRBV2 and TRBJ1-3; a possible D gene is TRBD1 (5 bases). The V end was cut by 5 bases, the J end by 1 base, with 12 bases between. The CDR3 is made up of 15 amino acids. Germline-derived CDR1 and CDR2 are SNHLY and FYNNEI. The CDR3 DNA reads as TGTGCCAGCAGTTACAGGCTTCGGTCTGGAAACACCATATATTTT. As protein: CASSYRLRSGNTIYF.

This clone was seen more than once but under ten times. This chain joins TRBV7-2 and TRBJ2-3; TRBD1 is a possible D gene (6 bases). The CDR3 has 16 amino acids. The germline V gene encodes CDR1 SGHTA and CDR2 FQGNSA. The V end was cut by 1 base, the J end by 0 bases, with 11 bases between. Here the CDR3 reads CASSLVGQRSTDTQYF. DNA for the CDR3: TGTGCCAGCAGCTTAGTAGGACAGCGAAGCACAGATACGCAGTATTTT. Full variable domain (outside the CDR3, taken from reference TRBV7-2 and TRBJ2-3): GAGVSQSPSNKVTEKGKDVELRCDPISGHTALYWYRQSLGQGLEFLIYFQGNSAPDKSGLPSDRFSAERTGGSVSTLTIQRTQQEDSAVYLCASSLVGQRSTDTQYFGPGTRLTVL.

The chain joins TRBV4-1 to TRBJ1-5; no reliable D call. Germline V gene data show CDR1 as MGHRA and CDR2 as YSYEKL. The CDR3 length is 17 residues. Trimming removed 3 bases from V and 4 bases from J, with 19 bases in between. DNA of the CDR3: TGCGCCAGCAGCCACCTACTCGGGAGGTTAGTGAATCAGCCCCAGCATTTT. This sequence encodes CASSHLLGRLVNQPQHF.

The CDR3 protein is CAWSRGQGADTQYF. The CDR3 DNA reads as TGTGCCTGGAGTCGGGGACAGGGCGCAGATACGCAGTATTTT. The rearrangement links TRBV30 to TRBJ2-3; 9 bases fit TRBD1. CDR1 is GTSNPN and CDR2 is SVGIG in the germline V gene (reference sequence). V was clipped by 2 bases and J by 4 bases; unmatched bases: 4. The CDR3 totals 14 residues.

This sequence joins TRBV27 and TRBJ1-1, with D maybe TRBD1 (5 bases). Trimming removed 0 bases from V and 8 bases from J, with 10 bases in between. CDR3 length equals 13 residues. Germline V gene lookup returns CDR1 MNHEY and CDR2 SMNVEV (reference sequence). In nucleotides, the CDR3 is TGTGCCAGCAGTTTATCTTTTTCAGGGGAAGCTTTCTTT. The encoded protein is CASSLSFSGEAFF.

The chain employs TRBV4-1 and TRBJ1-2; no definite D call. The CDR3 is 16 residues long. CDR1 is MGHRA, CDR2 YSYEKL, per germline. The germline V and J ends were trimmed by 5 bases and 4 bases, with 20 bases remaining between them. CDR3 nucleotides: TGCGCCAGCAGCTCTCTTTGGGAGGGATCTGGCTATGGCTACACCTTC. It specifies CASSSLWEGSGYGYTF.

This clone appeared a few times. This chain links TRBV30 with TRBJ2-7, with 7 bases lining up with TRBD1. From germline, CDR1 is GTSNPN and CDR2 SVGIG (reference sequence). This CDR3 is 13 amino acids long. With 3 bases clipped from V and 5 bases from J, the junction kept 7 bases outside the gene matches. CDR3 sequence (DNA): TGTGCCTGGAGAAACATGGGACAGAACGAGCAGTACTTC. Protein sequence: CAWRNMGQNEQYF.

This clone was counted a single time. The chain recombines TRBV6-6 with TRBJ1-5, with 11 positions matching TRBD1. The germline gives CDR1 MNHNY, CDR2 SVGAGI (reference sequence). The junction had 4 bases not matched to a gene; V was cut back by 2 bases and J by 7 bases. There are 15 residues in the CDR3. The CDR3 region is CASSYGQGAWQPQHF. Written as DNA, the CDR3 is TGTGCCAGCAGTTACGGACAGGGGGCTTGGCAGCCCCAGCATTTT.

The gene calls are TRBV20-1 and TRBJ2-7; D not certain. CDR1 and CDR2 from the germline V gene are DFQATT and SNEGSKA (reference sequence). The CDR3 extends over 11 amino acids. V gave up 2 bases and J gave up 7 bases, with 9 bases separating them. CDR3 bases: TGCAGTGCTAGATCCGTCAGGGAGCAGTACTTC. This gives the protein CSARSVREQYF.

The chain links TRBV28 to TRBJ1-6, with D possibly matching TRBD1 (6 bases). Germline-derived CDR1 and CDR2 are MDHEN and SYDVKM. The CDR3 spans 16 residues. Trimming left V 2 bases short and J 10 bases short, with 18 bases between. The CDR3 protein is CASSLVRQGMGSPLHF. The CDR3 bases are TGTGCCAGCAGTTTAGTCCGGCAGGGGATGGGATCACCCCTCCACTTT.

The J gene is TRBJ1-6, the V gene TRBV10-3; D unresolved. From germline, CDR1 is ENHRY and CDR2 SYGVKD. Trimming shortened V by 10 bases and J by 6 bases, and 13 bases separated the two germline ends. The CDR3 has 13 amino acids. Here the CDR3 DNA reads TGTGCCACAAGAGAGGGAGTTAATTCACCCCTCCACTTT. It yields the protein CATREGVNSPLHF.

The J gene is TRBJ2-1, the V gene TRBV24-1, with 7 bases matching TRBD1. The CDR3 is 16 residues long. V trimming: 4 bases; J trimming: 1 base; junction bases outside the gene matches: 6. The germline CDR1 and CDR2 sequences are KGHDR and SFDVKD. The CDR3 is CATSESGTVSYNEQFF. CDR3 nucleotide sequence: TGTGCCACCAGTGAGTCCGGGACAGTTTCCTACAATGAGCAGTTCTTC.

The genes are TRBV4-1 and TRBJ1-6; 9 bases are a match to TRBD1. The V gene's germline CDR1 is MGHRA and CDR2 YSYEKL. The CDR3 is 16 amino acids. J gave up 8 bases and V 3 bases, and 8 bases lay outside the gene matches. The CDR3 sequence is CASSQYSTGGDSPLHF. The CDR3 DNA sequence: TGCGCCAGCAGCCAGTACTCGACAGGGGGTGATTCACCCCTCCACTTT.

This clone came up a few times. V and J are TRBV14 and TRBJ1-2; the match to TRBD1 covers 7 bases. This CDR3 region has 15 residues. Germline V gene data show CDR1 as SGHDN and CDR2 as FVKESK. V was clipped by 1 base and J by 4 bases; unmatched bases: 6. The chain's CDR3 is CASSQAAGGIYGYTF. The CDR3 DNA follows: TGTGCCAGCAGCCAAGCGGCAGGGGGAATCTATGGCTACACCTTC. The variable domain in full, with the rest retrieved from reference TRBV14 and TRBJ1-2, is EAGVTQFPSHSVIEKGQTVTLRCDPISGHDNLYWYRRVMGKEIKFLLHFVKESKQDESGMPNNRFLAERTGGTYSTLKVQPAELEDSGVYFCASSQAAGGIYGYTFGSGTRLTVV.

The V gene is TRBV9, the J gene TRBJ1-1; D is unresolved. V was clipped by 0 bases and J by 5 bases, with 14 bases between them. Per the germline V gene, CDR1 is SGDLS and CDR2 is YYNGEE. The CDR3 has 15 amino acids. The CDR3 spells CASSVGTRFGTEAFF. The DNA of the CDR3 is TGTGCCAGCAGCGTAGGGACTCGCTTCGGGACTGAAGCTTTCTTT.

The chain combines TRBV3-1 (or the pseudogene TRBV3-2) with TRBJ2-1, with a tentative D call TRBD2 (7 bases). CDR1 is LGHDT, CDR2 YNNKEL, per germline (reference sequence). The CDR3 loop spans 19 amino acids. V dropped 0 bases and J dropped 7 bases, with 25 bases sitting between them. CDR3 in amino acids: CASSQDLVLGGAPVNEQFF. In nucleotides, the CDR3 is TGTGCCAGCAGCCAAGATCTCGTTTTGGGGGGGGCTCCGGTTAATGAGCAGTTCTTC.

The chain's CDR3 is CASSGSGFTEAFF. Here the CDR3 DNA reads TGTGCCAGCAGCGGTTCAGGGTTCACTGAAGCTTTCTTT. The V gene is TRBV7-9, the J gene TRBJ1-1, with D perhaps TRBD1 (5 bases). This CDR3 contains 13 residues. Germline CDR1 and CDR2: SEHNR and FQNEAQ (reference sequence). The V end was cut by 5 bases, the J end by 4 bases, with 11 bases between.

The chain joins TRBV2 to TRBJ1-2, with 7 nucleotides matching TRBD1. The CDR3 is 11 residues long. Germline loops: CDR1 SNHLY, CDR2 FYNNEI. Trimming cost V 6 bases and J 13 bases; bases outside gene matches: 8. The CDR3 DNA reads TGTGCCAGCAGCGGAATCACAGGGGCCACCTTC. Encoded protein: CASSGITGATF.

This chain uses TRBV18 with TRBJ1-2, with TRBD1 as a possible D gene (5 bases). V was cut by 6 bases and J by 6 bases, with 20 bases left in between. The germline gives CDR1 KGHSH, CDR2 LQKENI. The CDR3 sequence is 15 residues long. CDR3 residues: CASSPEVEGLHGYTF. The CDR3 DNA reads TGTGCCAGCTCCCCCGAGGTGGAGGGACTCCATGGCTACACCTTC.

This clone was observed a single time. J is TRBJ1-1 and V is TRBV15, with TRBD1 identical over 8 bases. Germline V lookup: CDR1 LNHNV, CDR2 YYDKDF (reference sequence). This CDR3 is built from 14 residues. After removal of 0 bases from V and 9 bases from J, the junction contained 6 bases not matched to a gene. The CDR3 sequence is CATSRDSAGGKAFF. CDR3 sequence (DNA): TGTGCCACCAGCAGAGATTCGGCAGGGGGCAAAGCTTTCTTT.